A selection of T cell receptor beta chains follows, all from one sample in a study of blood T cell repertoires in COVID-19. The data were produced by immunoSEQ multiplex PCR, yet TCRdb's version contains in-frame clones alone and is incomplete. The table has about 180,000 clones, about 90% seen once; the top ten hold 2.5%. The sequencing sample was made of peripheral blood. These receptors all stem from a man in his forties with active or convalescent COVID-19. Each CDR3 is given with its conserved first and last residue. D genes are given only for firm matches. Only part of the rows carry a size: once, few, many, or a class if the clone is expanded.

v_call,clone_size,j_call,d_call,cdr3_aa,cdr3_nt
TRBV11-2,few,TRBJ1-6,TRBD1,CASIGTGRGSPLHF,TGTGCCAGCATCGGGACAGGGAGGGGGTCACCCCTCCACTTT
TRBV24-1,NA,TRBJ2-3,TRBD1,CATSDPDRAGDTQYF,TGTGCCACCAGTGACCCTGACAGGGCGGGAGATACGCAGTATTTT
TRBV5-6,NA,TRBJ1-5,TRBD1,CASSRQGGQPQHF,TGTGCCAGCAGCCGACAGGGAGGACAGCCCCAGCATTTT
TRBV6-5,NA,TRBJ2-7,TRBD1,CASSYRDRGGYEQYF,TGTGCCAGCAGTTACCGAGACAGGGGGGGCTACGAGCAGTACTTC
TRBV27,NA,TRBJ1-2,TRBD1,CASRQGATGYTF,TGTGCCAGCAGGCAGGGGGCGACGGGCTACACCTTC
TRBV7-9,NA,TRBJ1-1,NA,CASSLEGILTHF,TGTGCCAGCAGCTTAGAGGGGATTCTGACTCACTTT
TRBV5-6,NA,TRBJ1-1,TRBD1,CASSYGTGVVAEAFF,TGTGCCAGCAGCTACGGGACAGGGGTTGTCGCTGAAGCTTTCTTT
TRBV7-2,NA,TRBJ1-1,NA,CASSLDGVLWGYTEAFF,TGTGCCAGCAGCTTAGATGGGGTCCTCTGGGGCTACACTGAAGCTTTCTTT
TRBV15,NA,TRBJ1-3,NA,CATSSRDSGNTIYF,TGTGCCACCAGCAGCAGGGATTCTGGAAACACCATATATTTT
TRBV6-6,NA,TRBJ1-2,NA,CASSPTGYGYTF,TGTGCCAGCAGTCCCACAGGGTACGGCTACACCTTC
TRBV19,few,TRBJ1-6,TRBD1,CASSTHRGQGSPLHF,TGTGCCAGTAGTACACACAGGGGGCAAGGTTCACCCCTCCACTTT
TRBV3-1/TRBV3-2,NA,TRBJ1-1,NA,CASSQVQGNTEAFF,TGTGCCAGCAGCCAAGTACAGGGGAACACTGAAGCTTTCTTT
TRBV29-1,NA,TRBJ1-2,NA,CSVAVNYGYTF,TGCAGCGTCGCAGTTAATTATGGCTACACCTTC
TRBV10-1,NA,TRBJ1-2,NA,CASSTGAYFYGYTF,TGCGCCAGCAGCACAGGCGCGTATTTCTATGGCTACACCTTC
TRBV9,NA,TRBJ1-1,NA,CASSVKGDTEAFF,TGTGCCAGCAGCGTCAAGGGGGACACTGAAGCTTTCTTT
TRBV7-2,NA,TRBJ2-5,TRBD2,CASSLARLAGPQETQYF,TGTGCCAGCAGCTTAGCAAGACTAGCGGGGCCCCAAGAGACCCAGTACTTC
TRBV4-3,few,TRBJ2-7,TRBD1,CASSRRGQGFGGEQYF,TGCGCCAGCAGCCGCAGGGGACAGGGCTTCGGGGGCGAGCAGTACTTC
TRBV6-2/TRBV6-3,NA,TRBJ2-1,NA,CASSYADRRSYNEQFF,TGTGCCAGCAGTTACGCAGACAGGCGGTCCTACAATGAGCAGTTCTTC
TRBV6-5,NA,TRBJ1-5,TRBD1,CASRPTGGNQPQHF,TGTGCCAGCAGACCAACAGGGGGCAATCAGCCCCAGCATTTT
TRBV6-2/TRBV6-3,NA,TRBJ1-5,NA,CASSFPNNQPQHF,TGTGCCAGCAGTTTCCCCAATAATCAGCCCCAGCATTTT
TRBV10-3,NA,TRBJ1-5,NA,CAIRQDVVGQPQHF,TGTGCCATCCGTCAAGATGTCGTCGGGCAGCCCCAGCATTTT
TRBV19,once,TRBJ2-2,TRBD1,CASSINFRGLATGELFF,TGTGCCAGTAGTATAAACTTCAGGGGGCTCGCCACCGGGGAGCTGTTTTTT
TRBV10-2,NA,TRBJ1-5,NA,CASSWDFNQPQHF,TGCGCCAGCAGCTGGGACTTCAATCAGCCCCAGCATTTT
TRBV7-8,NA,TRBJ2-2,TRBD2,CASSLVPGLTTGELFF,TGTGCCAGCAGCTTAGTACCGGGACTAACCACCGGGGAGCTGTTTTTT
TRBV15,NA,TRBJ2-5,NA,CATSRDMQARGTQYF,TGTGCCACCAGCAGAGATATGCAAGCGCGAGGGACCCAGTACTTC
TRBV6-1,NA,TRBJ1-1,NA,CASSDGTQNTEAFF,TGTGCCAGCAGTGATGGGACACAGAACACTGAAGCTTTCTTT
TRBV19,NA,TRBJ1-2,NA,CASTPLTEDYGYTF,TGTGCCAGTACCCCCTTGACGGAGGACTATGGCTACACCTTC
TRBV4-1,NA,TRBJ1-2,TRBD1,CASPPGDRRPSMYGYTF,TGCGCCAGTCCTCCGGGGGACAGGCGCCCCTCCATGTATGGCTACACCTTC
TRBV19,NA,TRBJ1-1,TRBD1,CASSLPGQGIPEAFF,TGTGCCAGTAGTTTGCCGGGACAGGGAATCCCTGAAGCTTTCTTT
TRBV5-4,NA,TRBJ2-3,NA,CATKVGNPGSTDTQYF,TGTGCCACCAAAGTGGGCAACCCAGGATCCACAGATACGCAGTATTTT
TRBV6-2/TRBV6-3,NA,TRBJ1-3,NA,CASSKQSGNTIYF,TGTGCCAGCAGTAAACAGTCCGGAAACACCATATATTTT
TRBV2,NA,TRBJ2-7,NA,CASSATRFEQYF,TGTGCCAGCAGCGCAACACGATTCGAGCAGTACTTC
TRBV6-2/TRBV6-3,NA,TRBJ1-5,NA,CASSYSAGNQPQHF,TGTGCCAGCAGTTACTCGGCGGGAAATCAGCCCCAGCATTTT
TRBV28,NA,TRBJ1-2,NA,CASSLAGNYGYTF,TGTGCCAGCAGCTTGGCAGGGAACTATGGCTACACCTTC
TRBV6-5,NA,TRBJ2-7,NA,CASSGGYEQYF,TGTGCCAGCAGCGGGGGATACGAGCAGTACTTC
TRBV6-4,once,TRBJ2-1,TRBD2,CASRGTTNNEQFF,TGTGCCAGCAGAGGGACTACCAACAATGAGCAGTTCTTC
TRBV20-1,NA,TRBJ1-1,NA,CSANPGGQAFF,TGCAGTGCCAATCCGGGGGGCCAAGCTTTCTTT
TRBV3-1/TRBV3-2,NA,TRBJ2-2,NA,CASSHPPGGAPGELFF,TGTGCCAGCAGCCACCCACCAGGCGGGGCCCCCGGGGAGCTGTTTTTT
TRBV27,NA,TRBJ1-2,TRBD1,CASSSLQGANYGYTF,TGTGCCAGCAGTTCGTTACAGGGGGCTAACTATGGCTACACCTTC
TRBV3-1/TRBV3-2,NA,TRBJ2-5,NA,CASSSGQGNSETQYF,TGTGCCAGCAGCTCTGGCCAGGGTAATAGCGAGACCCAGTACTTC
TRBV24-1,NA,TRBJ2-7,NA,CATSDGGRGYF,TGTGCCACCAGTGATGGAGGGCGCGGGTACTTC
TRBV6-4,NA,TRBJ2-2,NA,CASSRGADTGELFF,TGTGCCAGCAGCCGGGGGGCCGACACCGGGGAGCTGTTTTTT
TRBV2,NA,TRBJ2-6,NA,CASSLDTSGANVLTF,TGTGCCAGCAGCCTCGACACCTCTGGGGCCAACGTCCTGACTTTC
TRBV27,NA,TRBJ1-3,TRBD1,CASSLTGAPGNTIYF,TGTGCCAGCAGCTTGACAGGGGCGCCTGGAAACACCATATATTTT
TRBV13,NA,TRBJ1-1,NA,CASSLGLGGNTEAFF,TGTGCCAGCAGCTTAGGTTTGGGGGGGAACACTGAAGCTTTCTTT
TRBV29-1,NA,TRBJ2-1,TRBD2,CSVEDRGGNEQFF,TGCAGCGTTGAAGATCGGGGGGGGAATGAGCAGTTCTTC
TRBV30,NA,TRBJ1-2,NA,CAWSVQSGEMYTF,TGTGCCTGGAGTGTACAGAGTGGGGAGATGTACACCTTC
TRBV7-2,NA,TRBJ1-5,TRBD1,CASSLGTGGRGQPQHF,TGTGCCAGCAGCCTAGGGACAGGGGGACGGGGTCAGCCCCAGCATTTT
TRBV27,NA,TRBJ1-1,NA,CASSPVGVQAAFF,TGTGCCAGCAGTCCTGTCGGGGTCCAGGCGGCTTTCTTT
TRBV6-5,NA,TRBJ2-7,TRBD1,CASSYQTGNEQYF,TGTGCCAGCAGTTACCAGACAGGGAACGAGCAGTACTTC
TRBV5-4,NA,TRBJ2-5,TRBD1,CASRGTGEETQYF,TGTGCCAGCAGAGGGACAGGGGAAGAGACCCAGTACTTC
TRBV7-9,NA,TRBJ2-1,TRBD1,CASSLRDRGHTYNEQFF,TGTGCCAGCAGCTTAAGGGACAGGGGGCATACATACAATGAGCAGTTCTTC
TRBV19,NA,TRBJ1-4,TRBD1,CATGGQSNEKLFF,TGTGCCACAGGGGGACAGAGTAATGAAAAACTGTTTTTT
TRBV27,NA,TRBJ2-1,NA,CASRPSGNSYNEQFF,TGTGCCAGCAGGCCCTCAGGGAACTCCTACAATGAGCAGTTCTTC
TRBV7-9,NA,TRBJ2-3,NA,CASSNKGVTDTQYF,TGTGCCAGCAGCAATAAAGGGGTAACAGATACGCAGTATTTT